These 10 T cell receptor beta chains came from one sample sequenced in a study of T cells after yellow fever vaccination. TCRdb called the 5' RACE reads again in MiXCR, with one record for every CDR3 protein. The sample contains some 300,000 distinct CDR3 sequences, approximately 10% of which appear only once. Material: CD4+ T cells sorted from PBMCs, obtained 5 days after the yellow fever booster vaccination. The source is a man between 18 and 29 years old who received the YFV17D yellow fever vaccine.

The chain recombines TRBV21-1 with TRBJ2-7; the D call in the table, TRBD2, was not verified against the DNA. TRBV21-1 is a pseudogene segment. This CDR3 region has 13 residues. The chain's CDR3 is CASSRDPPYEQYV. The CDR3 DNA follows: TGTGCCAGCAGCAGGGACCCTCCCTACGAGCAGTACGTC.

The CDR3 here is CSAEDHSYNEQFF. The DNA for the CDR3 is TGCAGTGCTGAGGACCATTCCTACAATGAGCAGTTCTTC. This sequence joins TRBV20-1 and TRBJ2-1; D gene ambiguous. This CDR3 is 13 amino acids long. V lost 5 bases and J 1 base, leaving 9 bases between the germline ends. Germline CDR1 DFQATT, CDR2 SNEGSKA (reference sequence).

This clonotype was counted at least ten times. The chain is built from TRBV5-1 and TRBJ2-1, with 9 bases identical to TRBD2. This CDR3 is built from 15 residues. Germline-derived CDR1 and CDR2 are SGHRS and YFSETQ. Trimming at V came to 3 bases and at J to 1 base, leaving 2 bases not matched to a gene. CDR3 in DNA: TGCGCCAGCAGCTCTAGCGGGGTGTCCTACAATGAGCAGTTCTTC. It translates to CASSSSGVSYNEQFF.

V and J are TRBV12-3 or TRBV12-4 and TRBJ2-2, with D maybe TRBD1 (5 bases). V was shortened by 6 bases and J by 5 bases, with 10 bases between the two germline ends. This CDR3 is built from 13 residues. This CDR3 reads CASSETETGELFF. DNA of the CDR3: TGTGCCAGCAGCGAGACAGAAACCGGGGAGCTGTTTTTT.

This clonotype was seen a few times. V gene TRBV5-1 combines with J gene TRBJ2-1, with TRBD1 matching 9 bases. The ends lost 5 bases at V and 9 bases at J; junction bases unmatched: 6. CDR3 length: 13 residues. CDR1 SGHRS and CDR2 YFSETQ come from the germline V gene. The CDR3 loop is CASRGTGQVEQFF. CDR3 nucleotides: TGCGCCAGCAGAGGGACAGGGCAGGTTGAGCAGTTCTTC.

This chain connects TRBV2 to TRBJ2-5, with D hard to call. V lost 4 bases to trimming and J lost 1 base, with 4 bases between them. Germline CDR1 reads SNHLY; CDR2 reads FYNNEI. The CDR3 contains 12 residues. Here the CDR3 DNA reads TGTGCCAGCAGTGTGCGCCAAGAGACCCAGTACTTC. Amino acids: CASSVRQETQYF.

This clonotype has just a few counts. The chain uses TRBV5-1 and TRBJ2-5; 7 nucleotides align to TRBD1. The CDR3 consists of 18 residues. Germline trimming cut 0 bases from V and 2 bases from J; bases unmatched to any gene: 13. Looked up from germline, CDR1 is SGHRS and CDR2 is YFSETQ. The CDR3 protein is CASSLGPLTGTAQETQYF. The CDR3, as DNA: TGCGCCAGCAGCTTGGGGCCCTTAACCGGGACAGCACAAGAGACCCAGTACTTC.

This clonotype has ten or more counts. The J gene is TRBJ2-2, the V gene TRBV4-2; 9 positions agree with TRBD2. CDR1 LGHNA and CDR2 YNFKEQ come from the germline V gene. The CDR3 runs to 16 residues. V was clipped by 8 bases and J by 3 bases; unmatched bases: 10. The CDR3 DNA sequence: TGTGCCAGCCACCCAATTGGGACTAGCTACACCGGGGAGCTGTTTTTT. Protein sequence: CASHPIGTSYTGELFF.

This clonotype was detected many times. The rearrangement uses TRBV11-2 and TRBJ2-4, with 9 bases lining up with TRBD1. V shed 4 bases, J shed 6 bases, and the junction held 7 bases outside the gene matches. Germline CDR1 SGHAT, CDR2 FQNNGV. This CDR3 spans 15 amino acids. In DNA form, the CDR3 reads TGTGCCAGCAGCTCCTACAGGGGGCGCGGAAACATTCAGTACTTC. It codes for CASSSYRGRGNIQYF.

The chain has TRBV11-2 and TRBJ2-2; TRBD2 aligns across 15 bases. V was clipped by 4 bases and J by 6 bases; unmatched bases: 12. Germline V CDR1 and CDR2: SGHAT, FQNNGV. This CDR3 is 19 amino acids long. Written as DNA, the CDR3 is TGTGCCAGCAGCTCTCGACCGGGACTAGCGGGGGGCCCTCCCGGGGAGCTGTTTTTT. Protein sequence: CASSSRPGLAGGPPGELFF.